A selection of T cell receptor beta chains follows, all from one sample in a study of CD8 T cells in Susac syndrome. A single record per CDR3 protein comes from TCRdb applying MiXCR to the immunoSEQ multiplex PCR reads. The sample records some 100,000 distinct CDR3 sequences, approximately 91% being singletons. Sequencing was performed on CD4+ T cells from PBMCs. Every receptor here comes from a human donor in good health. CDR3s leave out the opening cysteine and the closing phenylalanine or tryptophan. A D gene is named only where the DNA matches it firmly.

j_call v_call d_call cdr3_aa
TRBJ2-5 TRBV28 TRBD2 ASSPASGGEETQY
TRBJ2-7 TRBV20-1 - SARDRRSYEQY
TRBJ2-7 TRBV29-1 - SVAGGSTYEQY
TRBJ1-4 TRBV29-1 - SVEDQNSEKLF
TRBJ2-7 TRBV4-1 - ASSQEGKTYEQY
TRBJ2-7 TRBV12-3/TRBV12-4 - ASREQGGGYEQY
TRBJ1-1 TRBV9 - ASSVDKNTEAF
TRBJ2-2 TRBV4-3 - ASSQDDRPVGNTGELF
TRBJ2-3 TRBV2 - ASSGTTWGTDTQY
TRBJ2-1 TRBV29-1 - SVAPTGAAQF
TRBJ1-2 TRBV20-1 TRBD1 SAPGGSGYGYT
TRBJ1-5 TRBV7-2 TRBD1 ASTAGQINQPQH
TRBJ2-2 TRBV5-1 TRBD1 ASSRGQGLAGELF
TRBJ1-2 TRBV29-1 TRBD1 SVATGENHFYGYT
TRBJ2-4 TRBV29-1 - SVDLPDNGAKNIQY
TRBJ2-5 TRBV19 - ASSIGEPGQETQY
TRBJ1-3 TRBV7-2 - ASSLVGGFSGNTIY
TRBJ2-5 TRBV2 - ASSWAAGQETQY
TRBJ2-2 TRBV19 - ASRRERTGELF
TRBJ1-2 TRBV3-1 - ASSPLGAVKVRGYT
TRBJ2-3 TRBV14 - ASSQWESTDTQY
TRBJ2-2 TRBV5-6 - ASSPLTGTGELF
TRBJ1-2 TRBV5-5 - ASSLGTSDGYT
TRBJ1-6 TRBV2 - ASSETLYNSPLH
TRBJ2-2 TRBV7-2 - ASSLGRGAGELF
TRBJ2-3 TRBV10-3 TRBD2 AISFREGGTDTQY
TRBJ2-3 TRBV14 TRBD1 ASSQDRGTQY
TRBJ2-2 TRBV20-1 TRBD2 SASKTSGANTGELF
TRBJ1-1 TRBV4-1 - ASSQNDKNTEAF
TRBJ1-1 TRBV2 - ASQRTNTEAF
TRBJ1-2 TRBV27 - ASSNPGAPYYT
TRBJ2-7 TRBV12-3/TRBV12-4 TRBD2 ASSLSPLAGSTYEQY
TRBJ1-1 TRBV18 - ASSPPLRNTEAF
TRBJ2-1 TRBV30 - AWPRGIGDNEQF
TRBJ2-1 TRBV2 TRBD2 ASNPTGGRLAGANEQF
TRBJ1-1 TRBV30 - AWSDGGMNTEAF
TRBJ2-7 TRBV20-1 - SVDRDSSYEQY
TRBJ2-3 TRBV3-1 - ASSQHGQRPKTDTQY
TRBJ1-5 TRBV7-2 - ASSSQGSDQPQH
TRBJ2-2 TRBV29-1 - SGQGVAGELF
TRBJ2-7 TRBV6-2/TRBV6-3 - ASSRQEHYEQY
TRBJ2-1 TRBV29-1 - SVESPGVFREQF
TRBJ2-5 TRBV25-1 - ASSPTGETQY
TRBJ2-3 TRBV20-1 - SAILIRKTGTDTQY
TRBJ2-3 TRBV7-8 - ASSAGFQSDTQY
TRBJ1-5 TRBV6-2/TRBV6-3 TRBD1 ASRGGTGRNQPQH
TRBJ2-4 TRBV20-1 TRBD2 SARDPLAGGRGKNIQY
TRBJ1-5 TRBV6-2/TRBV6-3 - ASTPIAGARQPQH
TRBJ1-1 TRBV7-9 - ASSLGYNTEAF